The 3 T cell receptor beta chains in this list originate from one sample, sequenced in a study of blood T cell repertoires in COVID-19 (dated by TCRdb to about 2020). Library preparation employed the immunoSEQ multiplex PCR assay. TCRdb provides this immuneACCESS table in a form limited to in-frame rearrangements. Some clones are lacking; in checked studies, under half of them reflect an unresolved V gene, and why the rest are absent is not known. Here the sample has fewer than 400,000 clones; roughly 85% occur a single time. About 1.9% of the sample belongs to the ten largest clones. The sequenced material came from PBMCs or T cells enriched from blood (not recorded which). These receptors came from a woman aged 25 to 39 who had been exposed to COVID-19.

V usage is TRBV7-9 and J usage is TRBJ2-3, with TRBD2 identical over 7 bases. The V segment lost 4 bases and the J segment 5 bases; nucleotides outside the gene matches: 6. The germline CDR1 and CDR2 sequences are SEHNR and FQNEAQ (reference sequence). This CDR3 has 14 amino acids. Here the CDR3 reads CASSSFLAVDTQYF. For the CDR3, the DNA is TGTGCCAGCAGCTCTTTCCTAGCGGTAGATACGCAGTATTTT.

A single count supports this clone. The chain has TRBV5-8 and TRBJ2-1; 7 positions match TRBD2. The trim removed 4 bases at V and 4 bases at J, leaving 14 bases unmatched. The CDR3 has 17 amino acids. Looked up from germline, CDR1 is SGHTS and CDR2 is YDEGEE. Here the CDR3 DNA reads TGTGCCAGCAGCCTGGGATACTCCGGGACTAATTACAATGAGCAGTTCTTC. This encodes CASSLGYSGTNYNEQFF.

The chain combines TRBV7-6 with TRBJ1-6, with TRBD1 matching over 9 bases. This CDR3 contains 14 residues. Germline V lookup: CDR1 SGHVS, CDR2 FNYEAQ. V dropped 6 bases and J dropped 8; count of bases not matched to a gene: 5. CDR3 in DNA: TGTGCCAGCAGGTTGACAGGGGGAGATTCACCCCTCCACTTT. This codes for CASRLTGGDSPLHF.